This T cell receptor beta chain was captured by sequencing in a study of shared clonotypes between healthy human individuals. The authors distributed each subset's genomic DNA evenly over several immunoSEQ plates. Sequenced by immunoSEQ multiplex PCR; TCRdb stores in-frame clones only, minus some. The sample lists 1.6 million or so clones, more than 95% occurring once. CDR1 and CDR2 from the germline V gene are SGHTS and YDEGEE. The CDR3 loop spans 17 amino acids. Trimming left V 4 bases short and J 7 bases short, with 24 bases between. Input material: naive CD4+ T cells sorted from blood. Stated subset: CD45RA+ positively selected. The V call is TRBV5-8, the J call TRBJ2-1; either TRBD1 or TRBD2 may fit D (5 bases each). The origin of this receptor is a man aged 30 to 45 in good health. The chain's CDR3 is CASSARTPGRNKNEQFF. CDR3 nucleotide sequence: TGTGCCAGCAGCGCTCGGACTCCGGGACGAAACAAGAATGAGCAGTTCTTC.